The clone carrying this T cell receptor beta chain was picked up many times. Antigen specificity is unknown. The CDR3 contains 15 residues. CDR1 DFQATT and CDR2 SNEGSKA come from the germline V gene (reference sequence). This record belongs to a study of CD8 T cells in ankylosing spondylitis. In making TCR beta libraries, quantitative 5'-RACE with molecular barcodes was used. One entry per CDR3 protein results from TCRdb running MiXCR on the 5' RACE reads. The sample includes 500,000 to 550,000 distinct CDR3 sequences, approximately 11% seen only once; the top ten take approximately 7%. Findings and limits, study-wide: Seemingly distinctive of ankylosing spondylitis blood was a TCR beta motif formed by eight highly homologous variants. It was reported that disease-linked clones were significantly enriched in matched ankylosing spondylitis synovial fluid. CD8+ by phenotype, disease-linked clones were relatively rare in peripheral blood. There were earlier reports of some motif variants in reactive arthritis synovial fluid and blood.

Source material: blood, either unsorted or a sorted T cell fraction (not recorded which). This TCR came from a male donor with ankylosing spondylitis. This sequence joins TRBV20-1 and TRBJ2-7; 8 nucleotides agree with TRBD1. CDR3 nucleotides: TGCAACGGCTTTCTGGACAGGGTTTTCTCCTACGAGCAGTACTTC. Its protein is CNGFLDRVFSYEQYF.